One sample yielded the 8 T cell receptor beta chains listed below, sequenced in a study of shared clonotypes between healthy human individuals. The table came from immunoSEQ multiplex PCR; TCRdb's copy has only in-frame clones and leaves some out. Found here are about 680,000 clones, about 78% of them singletons; the top ten hold roughly 1.8%. Material for sequencing was memory CD4+ T cells sorted from blood. Documented subset: CD45RA-negative fraction. These receptors all stem from a woman under 40 in good health.

The chain couples TRBV7-2 to TRBJ1-1, with a weak D call TRBD1 (5 bases). The germline gives CDR1 SGHTA, CDR2 FQGNSA. This CDR3 has 18 amino acids. V dropped 5 bases and J dropped 1 base, with 23 bases sitting between them. The CDR3 region has the DNA TGTGCCAGCAGCCCCAGCTTGGGGCAAGAGGTTAAGAACACTGAAGCTTTCTTT. Its translation: CASSPSLGQEVKNTEAFF.

For this clone: Other DNA sequences in the same sample also yield this CDR3. The chain carries TRBV5-1 and TRBJ1-1; D is unclear. The germline CDR1 and CDR2 sequences are SGHRS and YFSETQ. Trimming shortened V by 1 base and J by 5 bases, and 6 bases separated the two germline ends. CDR3 length: 12 amino acids. The CDR3, as DNA: TGCGCCAGCAGCTTGCGTGGGACTGAAGCTTTCTTT. Translating it yields CASSLRGTEAFF.

The genes are TRBV4-1 and TRBJ2-3; D gene unclear. The CDR3 has 13 amino acids. CDR1 is MGHRA and CDR2 is YSYEKL in the germline V gene. The germline V and J ends were trimmed by 4 bases and 5 bases, with 10 bases remaining between them. CDR3 coding DNA: TGCGCCAGCAGCCCCAACACACGAGATACGCAGTATTTT. It translates to CASSPNTRDTQYF.

The chain is built from TRBV9 and TRBJ2-7; 7 nucleotides match TRBD2. Germline lookup yields CDR1 SGDLS and CDR2 YYNGEE. With 2 bases clipped from V and 2 bases from J, the junction kept 10 bases outside the gene matches. CDR3 size: 16 residues. In nucleotides, the CDR3 is TGTGCCAGCAGCGTGGGCGGGGAGGGATTAGCCTACGAGCAGTACTTC. Protein sequence: CASSVGGEGLAYEQYF.

This clone was counted a few times. The chain's CDR3 is CASGGGNDMNTEAFF. The CDR3 DNA sequence: TGTGCCAGCGGGGGCGGGAACGACATGAACACTGAAGCTTTCTTT. This sequence joins TRBV28 and TRBJ1-1; a possible D gene is TRBD1 (6 bases). The V gene's germline CDR1 is MDHEN and CDR2 SYDVKM. The germline V and J ends were trimmed by 8 bases and 0 bases, with 16 bases remaining between them. This CDR3 is 15 amino acids long.

This chain connects TRBV11-3 to TRBJ2-1; 9 nucleotides match TRBD2. Trimming took 5 bases from V and 7 from J; bases not matched to a gene: 18. This CDR3 spans 18 amino acids. CDR1 and CDR2 (germline): SGHNT, YENEEA. CDR3 DNA: TGTGCCAGCAGCAAGAGGGTTATCGCTAGCGGGAAACCAAATGAGCAGTTCTTC. Protein product: CASSKRVIASGKPNEQFF.

Of note for this clone: This sample includes further DNA sequences coding for the same CDR3. J is TRBJ2-3 and V is TRBV5-1, with D tentatively TRBD2 (6 bases). V was pared by 6 bases and J by 0 bases, with 8 bases between. The germline CDR1 and CDR2 sequences are SGHRS and YFSETQ. The CDR3 spans 13 residues. CDR3 sequence (DNA): TGCGCCAGCAACAGCGGGAGCACAGATACGCAGTATTTT. Translating gives CASNSGSTDTQYF.

Comment on this clone: Compared with germline, one end of the junction differs, possibly owing to a read error. The chain is built from TRBV11-2 and TRBJ2-1, with TRBD2 matching over 8 bases. This CDR3 region has 17 residues. Germline loops: CDR1 SGHAT, CDR2 FQNNGV. CDR3 in DNA: TGTGCCAGCAGCCTAGAGGTAAGGTCTAGCGGGTCAAATGAGCAGTTCTTC. Protein product: CASSLEVRSSGSNEQFF.